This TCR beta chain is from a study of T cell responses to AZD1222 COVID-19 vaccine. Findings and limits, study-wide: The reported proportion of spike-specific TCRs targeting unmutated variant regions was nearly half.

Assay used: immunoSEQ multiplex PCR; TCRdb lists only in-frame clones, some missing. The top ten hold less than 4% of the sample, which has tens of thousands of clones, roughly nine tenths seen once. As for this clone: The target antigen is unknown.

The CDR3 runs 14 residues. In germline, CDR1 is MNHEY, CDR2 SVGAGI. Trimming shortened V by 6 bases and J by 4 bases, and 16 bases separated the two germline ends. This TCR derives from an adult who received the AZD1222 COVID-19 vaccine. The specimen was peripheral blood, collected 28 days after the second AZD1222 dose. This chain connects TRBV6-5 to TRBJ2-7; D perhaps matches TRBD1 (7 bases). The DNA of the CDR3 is TGTGCCAGCAGCCCCCGCAGGGGGAGGTACGAGCAGTACTTC. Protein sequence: CASSPRRGRYEQYF.